Below are 32 T cell receptor beta chains sequenced from a single sample in a study of breast tumors, draining lymph nodes, adjacent tissues. Breast cancer patients provided tissue from their axillary draining lymph nodes. From the multiplex PCR reads, TCRdb called clonotypes with MiXCR, one entry per CDR3 protein. Of about 180,000 distinct CDR3 sequences in the sample, 30% to 35% were seen once. The source material was axillary lymph node tissue. The receptors stem from a female donor with breast cancer. Some clones in this sample may be carry-over from other donors' samples.

Ten or more counts support this clonotype. V gene TRBV4-2 combines with J gene TRBJ2-5; 9 bases are shared with TRBD2. The CDR3 has 16 residues. Germline lookup yields CDR1 LGHNA and CDR2 YNFKEQ. V shed 4 bases, J shed 0 bases, and the junction held 6 bases outside the gene matches. CDR3 nucleotide sequence: TGTGCCAGCAGCCCAGGTAGCGGGGGACACCAAGAGACCCAGTACTTC. Its protein product is CASSPGSGGHQETQYF.

Ten or more counts support this clonotype. The J gene is TRBJ2-1, the V gene TRBV19; 7 positions agree with TRBD1. V gave up 5 bases and J gave up 5 bases; unmatched junction bases: 6. Germline CDR1 LNHDA, CDR2 SQIVND (reference sequence). The CDR3 contains 14 residues. The CDR3 is CASSFGQENNEQFF. The CDR3 region has the DNA TGTGCCAGTAGTTTCGGACAGGAAAACAATGAGCAGTTCTTC. Full variable domain (remainder filled in from reference TRBV19 and TRBJ2-1): DGGITQSPKYLFRKEGQNVTLSCEQNLNHDAMYWYRQDPGQGLRLIYYSQIVNDFQKGDIAEGYSVSREKKESFPLTVTSAQKNPTAFYLCASSFGQENNEQFFGPGTRLTVL.

V is TRBV10-2 and J is TRBJ2-2; 9 bases are shared with TRBD2. J lost 2 bases, V lost 10 bases, and 11 bases had no gene match. Germline CDR1 is WSHSY and CDR2 is SAAADI. There are 16 residues in the CDR3. The CDR3 region is CATTSGRSPNTGELFF. The CDR3 nucleotides are TGCGCCACCACAAGCGGGAGGTCTCCCAACACCGGGGAGCTGTTTTTT.

V and J are TRBV7-9 and TRBJ1-1; TRBD1 matches at 8 bases. In germline, CDR1 is SEHNR, CDR2 FQNEAQ (reference sequence). This CDR3 has 15 residues. Trimming removed 4 bases from V and 0 bases from J; junction bases left unmatched: 4. CDR3: CASSSLTGVNTEAFF. The CDR3 DNA follows: TGTGCCAGCAGCTCACTGACAGGGGTGAACACTGAAGCTTTCTTT.

Ten or more counts support this clonotype. This sequence joins TRBV29-1 and TRBJ2-3, with a possible D match to TRBD2 (5 bases). V dropped 4 bases and J dropped 1 base, with 9 bases sitting between them. The V gene's germline CDR1 is SQVTM and CDR2 ANQGSEA. The CDR3 covers 13 residues. CDR3: CSVAEGGTDTQYF. Here the CDR3 DNA reads TGCAGCGTTGCCGAGGGAGGCACAGATACGCAGTATTTT.

This clonotype was observed a handful of times. The chain couples TRBV19 to TRBJ2-2, with D perhaps matching TRBD2 (7 bases). This CDR3 contains 16 residues. In germline, CDR1 is LNHDA, CDR2 SQIVND (reference sequence). V lost 7 bases and J 4 bases, leaving 19 bases between the germline ends. The CDR3 reads CASIDWGGGPTGELFF. The CDR3, as DNA: TGTGCCAGTATTGATTGGGGGGGGGGGCCCACCGGGGAGCTGTTTTTT.

On this clonotype itself: The junction and the germline gene differ at one end; a read error may be behind it. The rearrangement links TRBV9 to TRBJ2-1; TRBD2 aligns across 9 bases. Germline V gene data show CDR1 as SGDLS and CDR2 as YYNGEE. The CDR3 has 17 residues. The CDR3 region has the DNA TGTGCCAGCAGCGTAGAACTAGCGGGTCCCGGCTACACTGAGCAGTTCTTC. Protein sequence: CASSVELAGPGYTEQFF.

The sample holds many counts of this clonotype. The chain couples TRBV7-2 to TRBJ2-2; 9 bases match TRBD1. CDR3 length: 16 residues. V was pared by 2 bases and J by 10 bases, with 11 bases of the junction left unmatched. Germline V gene lookup returns CDR1 SGHTA and CDR2 FQGNSA. The CDR3 reads CASSLSGTGISAELFF. In DNA form, the CDR3 reads TGTGCCAGCAGCTTATCCGGGACAGGGATTTCTGCGGAGCTGTTTTTT.

This clonotype was recorded at least ten times. This sequence joins TRBV7-9 and TRBJ2-1, with 9 bases aligning to TRBD1. The V and J ends lost 5 bases and 8 bases, in that order; junction bases with no gene match: 10. CDR1 is SEHNR, CDR2 FQNEAQ, per germline (reference sequence). The CDR3 is 15 amino acids. The CDR3 bases are TGTGCCAGCAGCCGAGGGGACAGGGCCTTGGATGAGCAGTTCTTC. Translating gives CASSRGDRALDEQFF.

This clonotype was detected many times. The V call is TRBV15, the J call TRBJ2-4; 7 bases match TRBD2. From germline, CDR1 is LNHNV and CDR2 YYDKDF (reference sequence). This CDR3 contains 15 residues. J lost 2 bases, V lost 4 bases, and 5 bases had no gene match. The CDR3, as DNA: TGTGCCACCAGCACGGGGGGAATAACCAAAAACATTCAGTACTTC. This gives the protein CATSTGGITKNIQYF.

The rearrangement uses TRBV2 and TRBJ2-3; D is undetermined. Germline V CDR1 and CDR2: SNHLY, FYNNEI. The CDR3 sequence is 15 residues long. Trimming cost V 2 bases and J 1 base, with 10 bases left between them. CDR3 in amino acids: CASSEWTGGTDTQYF. The CDR3 DNA is TGTGCCAGCAGTGAATGGACCGGCGGCACAGATACGCAGTATTTT. Based on the CDR3 plus reference TRBV2 and TRBJ2-3, the full variable domain is EPEVTQTPSHQVTQMGQEVILRCVPISNHLYFYWYRQILGQKVEFLVSFYNNEISEKSEIFDDQFSVERPDGSNFTLKIRSTKLEDSAMYFCASSEWTGGTDTQYFGPGTRLTVL.

The chain employs TRBV19 and TRBJ1-5, with D maybe TRBD1 (5 bases). The V gene's germline CDR1 is LNHDA and CDR2 SQIVND (reference sequence). This CDR3 contains 14 residues. The V gene lost 9 bases and the J gene lost 4 bases, with 16 bases spanning the gap. The CDR3 reads CASLDSQENQPQHF. CDR3 coding DNA: TGTGCCAGCCTCGACAGCCAGGAGAATCAGCCCCAGCATTTT.

This clonotype appeared once. V is TRBV4-1 and J is TRBJ2-1, with TRBD2 matching 13 bases. The CDR3 spans 18 residues. The V segment lost 0 bases and the J segment 13 bases; nucleotides outside the gene matches: 15. Germline assignment: CDR1 MGHRA and CDR2 YSYEKL. Written as DNA, the CDR3 is TGCGCCAGCAGCCAAGATCCGGGACTAGCGGGAAGTCGAGGGAGTCAGTTCTTC. This gives the protein CASSQDPGLAGSRGSQFF.

This clonotype was seen at least ten times. This chain links TRBV11-2 with TRBJ2-5; D unclear. The CDR3 runs 14 residues. CDR1 is SGHAT, CDR2 FQNNGV, per germline. V lost 1 base to trimming and J lost 3 bases, with 9 bases between them. DNA of the CDR3: TGTGCCAGCAGCTTAGGTACCGTCAAAGAGACCCAGTACTTC. Translated: CASSLGTVKETQYF.

This clonotype was counted at least ten times. The chain employs TRBV15 and TRBJ2-1; 10 positions match TRBD2. Germline CDR1 LNHNV, CDR2 YYDKDF (reference sequence). V dropped 1 base and J dropped 8; count of bases not matched to a gene: 2. The CDR3 consists of 14 residues. Here the CDR3 DNA reads TGTGCCACCAGCAGAGCCAGCGGGGGGGATGAGCAGTTCTTC. This translates into CATSRASGGDEQFF.

This clonotype was counted ten times or more. This chain joins TRBV7-3 and TRBJ2-2; 8 nucleotides agree with TRBD2. This CDR3 contains 17 residues. CDR1 and CDR2 from the germline V gene are SGHTA and FQGTGA. V lost 1 base and J lost 5; bases outside the gene matches: 9. DNA for the CDR3: TGTGCCAGCAGCTTAAAGATCTCAGCGGGAGCTACCGGGGAGCTGTTTTTT. The encoded protein is CASSLKISAGATGELFF.

This clonotype has at least ten counts. The rearrangement uses TRBV3-1 and TRBJ1-2; TRBD1 might be the D (5 bases). The V and J ends lost 4 bases and 3 bases respectively, with 15 bases between them. This CDR3 has 15 residues. In germline, CDR1 is LGHDT, CDR2 YNNKEL (reference sequence). CDR3 DNA: TGTGCCAGCAGCCTCCGCTGGGGCCAACACTATGGCTACACCTTC. Its protein product is CASSLRWGQHYGYTF.

At least ten counts were recorded for this clonotype. The chain links TRBV10-3 to TRBJ2-1; tentative D call: TRBD1 (5 bases). This CDR3 region has 18 residues. CDR1 ENHRY and CDR2 SYGVKD come from the germline V gene. V was clipped by 1 base and J by 0 bases, with 16 bases between them. CDR3 residues: CAISEWGATDRSYNEQFF. The CDR3 DNA reads TGTGCCATCAGTGAGTGGGGCGCCACGGACCGCTCCTACAATGAGCAGTTCTTC.

This clonotype was seen many times. The chain combines TRBV2 with TRBJ1-5; TRBD1 is a possible D gene (5 bases). Germline V gene sequence: CDR1 SNHLY, CDR2 FYNNEI. The CDR3 totals 12 residues. Trimming took off 5 bases at V and 9 bases at J, with 11 bases between the two ends. CDR3 nucleotides: TGTGCCAGCAGTTTGACCCAGGGGCCCCAGCATTTT. Residues: CASSLTQGPQHF.

This sequence joins TRBV6-5 and TRBJ2-7; TRBD1 aligns across 8 bases. Germline V gene data show CDR1 as MNHEY and CDR2 as SVGAGI. The CDR3 contains 12 residues. J gave up 6 bases and V 6 bases, and 4 bases lay outside the gene matches. The CDR3 DNA reads TGTGCCAGCAGAGGGACAGGTCGCGAGCAGTACTTC. Its protein is CASRGTGREQYF.

The chain carries TRBV6-9 and TRBJ2-5, with TRBD2 matching 7 bases. CDR3 size: 17 residues. Germline V gene data show CDR1 as MNHGY and CDR2 as SVAAGI. J was trimmed by 2 bases and V by 0 bases; bases with no gene match: 9. The CDR3 DNA reads as TGTGCCAGCAGTTATTCTGGCGGGGGAGGATGGCAAGAGACCCAGTACTTC. Translating gives CASSYSGGGGWQETQYF.

Points on this clonotype: Compared with germline, one end of the junction differs, possibly owing to a read error. The rearrangement uses TRBV10-2 and TRBJ2-1, with a tentative D call TRBD2 (5 bases). The CDR3 covers 15 residues. The V gene's germline CDR1 is WSHSY and CDR2 SAAADI. The CDR3 coding sequence is TGCGCCAGCAGTATCTACTCACGGGGAAGGAATGGGCAGTTCTTC. It is translated as CASSIYSRGRNGQFF.

This clonotype has a count of ten or more. The chain recombines TRBV20-1 with TRBJ2-7; D may correspond to TRBD1 or TRBD2 (5 bases each). Trimming shortened V by 2 bases and J by 3 bases, and 11 bases separated the two germline ends. This CDR3 region has 13 residues. The V gene's germline CDR1 is DFQATT and CDR2 SNEGSKA (reference sequence). CDR3 sequence: CSARLGVRYEQYF. The CDR3 coding sequence is TGCAGTGCTAGATTGGGGGTCCGCTACGAGCAGTACTTC.

In the case of this clonotype: Germline is not matched at one junction end, which may reflect a read error. CDR3 nucleotides: TGTGCCAGCAGTCACTCCGCGAACAGAGGGGGCACAGATACGCAGTATTTT. It encodes CASSHSANRGGTDTQYF. This sequence joins TRBV6-6 and TRBJ2-3; either TRBD1 or TRBD2 may fit D (5 bases each). CDR1 is MNHNY and CDR2 is SVGAGI in the germline V gene (reference sequence). CDR3 length equals 17 residues.

Points on this clonotype: A much larger clone differs from this one at a single base, so this may be a read error. This sequence joins TRBV11-2 and TRBJ2-5; D is ambiguous. CDR3 length: 12 amino acids. The germline V gene has CDR1 SGHAT and CDR2 FQNNGV. The CDR3 sequence is CASSPVIETRYF. In nucleotides, the CDR3 is TGTGCCAGCAGCCCAGTAATTGAGACCCGGTACTTC.

This clonotype was recorded many times. The chain recombines TRBV24-1 with TRBJ2-5, with a tentative D call TRBD1 (6 bases). Germline CDR1 is KGHDR and CDR2 is SFDVKD. The CDR3 loop spans 16 amino acids. The V and J ends lost 4 bases and 2 bases respectively, with 16 bases between them. CDR3 sequence reads: CATSDPGQPGQETQYF. CDR3 coding DNA: TGTGCCACCAGTGACCCTGGACAGCCCGGGCAAGAGACCCAGTACTTC.

This clonotype has at least ten counts. The genes are TRBV9 and TRBJ1-5; 10 nucleotides match TRBD1. Germline V gene sequence: CDR1 SGDLS, CDR2 YYNGEE. J gave up 6 bases and V 3 bases, and 3 bases lay outside the gene matches. This CDR3 has 14 residues. This CDR3 reads CASSGGTGAQPQHF. In DNA, the CDR3 is TGTGCCAGCAGCGGCGGGACAGGGGCTCAGCCCCAGCATTTT.

This clonotype showed up just a few times. CDR3 DNA: TGTGCCAGCAGTGAAGATGGGGGGACAGGATCTAACTATGGCTACACCTTC. Residues: CASSEDGGTGSNYGYTF. V is TRBV6-1 and J is TRBJ1-2, with TRBD1 matching over 8 bases. Germline values: CDR1 MNHNS, CDR2 SASEGT. After removal of 1 base from V and 0 bases from J, the junction contained 7 bases not matched to a gene. The CDR3 consists of 17 residues.

Concerning this clonotype: One end of the junction fails to match germline, which may point to a read error. The chain has TRBV29-1 and TRBJ2-3; the D gene could be TRBD1 or TRBD2 (5 bases each). CDR1 is SQVTM, CDR2 ANQGSEA, per germline. The CDR3 is made up of 15 amino acids. CDR3 residues: CSVWVGAEITGTQYF. The CDR3 DNA is TGCAGCGTCTGGGTCGGGGCAGAGATCACAGGTACGCAGTATTTT.

On this clonotype itself: It may be a read error: a sequence one base away is much more abundant. The chain links TRBV7-9 to TRBJ2-1, with TRBD2 matching over 13 bases. This CDR3 has 22 residues. V was pared by 5 bases and J by 4 bases, with 23 bases of the junction left unmatched. The germline V gene has CDR1 SEHNR and CDR2 FQNEAQ (reference sequence). The CDR3 region is CASSSRWSRTSGGQTLYNEQFF. The DNA for the CDR3 is TGTGCCAGCAGCAGTAGATGGTCGCGGACTAGCGGGGGCCAAACCCTATACAATGAGCAGTTCTTC. The full variable domain, in which reference TRBV7-9 and TRBJ2-1 provide the parts outside the CDR3, is DTGVSQNPRHKITKRGQNVTFRCDPISEHNRLYWYRQTLGQGPEFLTYFQNEAQLEKSRLLSDRFSAERPKGSFSTLEIQRTEQGDSAMYLCASSSRWSRTSGGQTLYNEQFFGPGTRLTVL.

The rearrangement uses TRBV27 and TRBJ2-5; TRBD2 is a possible D gene (5 bases). Between the trimmed V and J ends, which lost 4 bases and 4 bases, there was a span of 7 bases. The CDR3 covers 12 residues. The germline gives CDR1 MNHEY, CDR2 SMNVEV (reference sequence). The CDR3 coding sequence is TGTGCCAGCAGTTCCCTAGCAGAGACCCAGTACTTC. Protein product: CASSSLAETQYF.

This clonotype was seen many times. The V call is TRBV30, the J call TRBJ2-6, with D tentatively TRBD1 or TRBD2 (5 bases each). V lost 2 bases to trimming and J lost 4 bases, with 9 bases between them. There are 14 residues in the CDR3. Germline CDR1 reads GTSNPN; CDR2 reads SVGIG (reference sequence). CDR3 residues: CAWSQGVGANVLTF. The DNA for the CDR3 is TGTGCCTGGAGTCAGGGAGTCGGGGCCAACGTCCTGACTTTC.